This TCR beta chain was captured in a study of identical twins. Trimming pared 8 bases from V and 4 bases from J, leaving 15 bases between. CDR1 MNHEY and CDR2 SMNVEV come from the germline V gene (reference sequence). The CDR3 has 13 residues. Template switching supplied a universal primer site; unique molecular identifiers were carried on the cDNA. TCRdb passed the 5' RACE reads through MiXCR, listing each CDR3 protein once. This sample has around 480,000 distinct CDR3 sequences, with 14% found just once. These data were also filed under a second study, of yellow fever vaccine responses in identical twins.

This chain connects TRBV27 to TRBJ2-7, with D perhaps TRBD2 (7 bases). The sequencing input was CD4+ T cells sorted from blood. The receptor's source is a woman under 30 in good health. CDR3 sequence: CASQRGGLYEQYF. As DNA, the CDR3 is TGTGCCAGCCAGAGGGGGGGTCTTTACGAGCAGTACTTC.